This record covers a single TCR beta chain. These data come from a study of blood T cell repertoires in COVID-19. Turning to the study itself: Researchers got acute and convalescent COVID-19 samples from the United States, Italy and Spain. In each case, the material was cDNA or gDNA derived from T cells, B-cell-depleted T cells, or PBMCs.

Per the study methods: The authors estimated nucleated cell counts from reference gene primer amplification. Repertoires were generated with immunoSEQ multiplex PCR, while TCRdb's copy carries only in-frame clones and drops some. V and J calls plus clone size are reproduced from that table; the DNA served to infer D and trimming. The sample includes 250,000 to 350,000 clones, 75% to 90% of them seen just once. V was shortened by 7 bases and J by 0 bases, with 16 bases between the two germline ends. Looked up from germline, CDR1 is LNHDA and CDR2 is SQIVND (reference sequence). This CDR3 spans 15 amino acids.

The receptor was isolated from a woman between 50 and 59 years old who had recovered from COVID-19. The specimen sequenced was peripheral blood. The rearrangement joins TRBV19 to TRBJ2-7; D perhaps matches TRBD1 (5 bases). The CDR3 nucleotides read TGTGCCAGTACTTCTGGGCAGGGCAACTCCTACGAGCAGTACTTC. This translates into CASTSGQGNSYEQYF.